A single sample is the source of the 7 T cell receptor beta chains below, sequenced in a study of T cells expressing NK-cell markers. TCRdb derives one entry per CDR3 protein from the 5' RACE reads, leaving out DNA. The sample shows about 540,000 distinct CDR3 sequences, and approximately 3.6% sits with its ten largest clones. The specimen sequenced was blood T cells: a sorted CD56 or NKG2C T cell subset, CD4+ or CD8+ T cells, or bulk PBMC T cells (not recorded which). The receptors shown here come from a man aged 18 to 29 in good health.

This rearrangement joins TRBV15 to TRBJ1-4. CDR3 length: 17 amino acids. CDR1 is LNHNV, CDR2 YYDKDF, per germline (reference sequence). The CDR3 region is CATSATELGIAGEKLFF.

The chain carries TRBV12-3 or TRBV12-4 and TRBJ2-3; TCRdb's D call, TRBD2, is unchecked because there is no DNA. This CDR3 is 19 amino acids long. The CDR3: CASSLDREGGLAASDTQYF.

CDR3 sequence: CASSLALGTGRRADTQYF. The chain joins TRBV5-1 to TRBJ2-3; TCRdb gives TRBD1 as the D gene, but with no DNA this cannot be confirmed. Germline CDR1 SGHRS, CDR2 YFSETQ. The CDR3 loop spans 18 amino acids.

The chain combines TRBV29-1 with TRBJ2-1; no DNA is available, so the TRBD1 call from TCRdb remains unchecked. There are 13 residues in the CDR3. The germline V gene encodes CDR1 SQVTM and CDR2 ANQGSEA. The CDR3 loop reads CSAHPDSYNEQFF.

This chain links TRBV7-9 with TRBJ2-2. This CDR3 region has 16 residues. CDR1 SEHNR and CDR2 FQNEAQ come from the germline V gene (reference sequence). This chain's CDR3 is CASSLSTGAGTGELFF.

This chain's CDR3 is CSASQFGDEQFF. The V gene is TRBV20-1, the J gene TRBJ2-1. The germline V gene has CDR1 DFQATT and CDR2 SNEGSKA (reference sequence). CDR3 length: 12 amino acids.

CDR3 amino acids: CASSPRLATNSYEQYF. The chain employs TRBV4-2 and TRBJ2-7; the TCRdb D gene call, TRBD2, has no DNA to confirm it. The CDR3 contains 16 residues. CDR1 is LGHNA and CDR2 is YNFKEQ in the germline V gene.